This entry lists 16 T cell receptor beta chains sequenced from one sample in a study of blood T cell repertoires in COVID-19. This table comes from immunoSEQ multiplex PCR, and its TCRdb copy is limited to in-frame clones, with some not included. The sample includes some 200,000 clones, 80% to 90% of them seen just once. Sequencing input: PBMCs or T cells enriched from blood (not recorded which). The receptors shown here come from a man between 40 and 49 years old who had recovered from COVID-19.

The gene calls are TRBV10-3 and TRBJ2-7, with 8 nucleotides matching TRBD2. V dropped 0 bases and J dropped 8; count of bases not matched to a gene: 6. The length of the CDR3 is 14 residues. CDR1 ENHRY and CDR2 SYGVKD come from the germline V gene. In DNA, the CDR3 is TGTGCCATCAGTGAGTCGGGACTAGAGGGCAAGCAGTACTTC. Translating gives CAISESGLEGKQYF.

This clone appeared once. The chain has TRBV9 and TRBJ1-1, with D unclear. The CDR3 runs 15 residues. V lost 0 bases to trimming and J lost 4 bases, with 13 bases between them. The germline V gene encodes CDR1 SGDLS and CDR2 YYNGEE. The CDR3 is CASSVGGISSTEAFF. The CDR3 DNA sequence: TGTGCCAGCAGCGTAGGCGGGATCTCGAGCACTGAAGCTTTCTTT.

In DNA, the CDR3 is TGTGCCTGGGTCAGGGGGCCAGCGACAGAGACCCAGTACTTC. It yields the protein CAWVRGPATETQYF. This chain links TRBV30 with TRBJ2-5, with 8 bases identical to TRBD1. With 5 bases clipped from V and 4 bases from J, the junction kept 9 bases outside the gene matches. This CDR3 is 14 amino acids long. The germline CDR1 and CDR2 sequences are GTSNPN and SVGIG (reference sequence). The complete variable domain, with remaining parts taken from reference TRBV30 and TRBJ2-5, reads SQTIHQWPATLVQPVGSPLSLECTVEGTSNPNLYWYRQAAGRGLQLLFYSVGIGQISSEVPQNLSASRPQDRQFILSSKKLLLSDSGFYLCAWVRGPATETQYFGPGTRLLVL.

The chain joins TRBV4-1 to TRBJ1-2; 7 nucleotides align to TRBD1. The CDR3 runs 16 residues. CDR1 and CDR2 (germline): MGHRA, YSYEKL. Losses at the gene ends were 2 bases for V and 0 bases for J; bases not matched to a gene: 6. The CDR3 is CASSQLTGAANYGYTF. The DNA of the CDR3 is TGCGCCAGCAGCCAACTTACAGGGGCAGCTAACTATGGCTACACCTTC.

There are a few counts of this clone. This chain joins TRBV5-5 and TRBJ2-7; maybe TRBD2 (5 bases). This CDR3 region has 13 residues. V gave up 2 bases and J gave up 3 bases, with 9 bases separating them. CDR1 and CDR2 from the germline V gene are SGHKS and YYEKEE (reference sequence). The CDR3 sequence is CASSLREYYEQYF. The CDR3, as DNA: TGTGCCAGCAGCTTAAGGGAGTACTACGAGCAGTACTTC.

V gene TRBV2 combines with J gene TRBJ1-4; a possible D gene is TRBD1 (5 bases). The CDR3 loop spans 12 amino acids. Trimming cost V 6 bases and J 12 bases, with 14 bases left between them. CDR1 and CDR2 (germline): SNHLY, FYNNEI. The CDR3 sequence is CASRAQGGQLFF. The DNA for the CDR3 is TGTGCCAGCAGGGCCCAGGGAGGACAACTGTTTTTT.

CDR3 nucleotide sequence: TGTGCCAGCAGCCCCCGGGGGGGGAATCAGCCCCAGCATTTT. Residues: CASSPRGGNQPQHF. V gene TRBV5-8 combines with J gene TRBJ1-5, with a weak D call TRBD1 (5 bases). The CDR3 consists of 14 residues. The germline V and J ends were trimmed by 4 bases and 4 bases, with 12 bases remaining between them. Germline lookup yields CDR1 SGHTS and CDR2 YDEGEE. Drawing the rest from reference TRBV5-8 and TRBJ1-5, the complete variable domain is EAGVTQSPTHLIKTRGQQATLRCSPISGHTSVYWYQQALGLGLQFLLWYDEGEERNRGNFPPRFSGRQFPNYSSELNVNALELEDSALYLCASSPRGGNQPQHFGDGTRLSIL.

This chain connects TRBV2 to TRBJ1-4; TRBD1 agrees at 9 bases. The trim removed 4 bases at V and 8 bases at J, leaving 8 bases unmatched. The CDR3 spans 15 residues. The germline V gene has CDR1 SNHLY and CDR2 FYNNEI. The CDR3 loop reads CASSGGGQGGEKLFF. CDR3 DNA: TGTGCCAGCAGTGGAGGGGGACAGGGAGGAGAAAAACTGTTTTTT.

The genes are TRBV18 and TRBJ2-7; TRBD2 matches 10 bases. The germline gives CDR1 KGHSH, CDR2 LQKENI. The trim removed 6 bases at V and 1 base at J, leaving 6 bases unmatched. The CDR3 extends over 15 amino acids. The chain's CDR3 is CASSTGTSVSYEQYV. CDR3 in DNA: TGTGCCAGCTCGACCGGGACTAGCGTGTCCTACGAGCAGTACGTC.

J is TRBJ2-3 and V is TRBV30, with unresolved D. The CDR3 contains 15 residues. Looked up from germline, CDR1 is GTSNPN and CDR2 is SVGIG (reference sequence). Trimming shortened V by 0 bases and J by 1 base, and 11 bases separated the two germline ends. This chain's CDR3 is CAWSVEAWGTDTQYF. DNA of the CDR3: TGTGCCTGGAGTGTAGAGGCTTGGGGCACAGATACGCAGTATTTT.

As for this clone: This sample also contains other DNA sequences that code for the same CDR3. The gene calls are TRBV7-9 and TRBJ1-3; D not certain. The germline CDR1 and CDR2 sequences are SEHNR and FQNEAQ (reference sequence). V was pared by 5 bases and J by 4 bases, with 15 bases between. The CDR3 length is 15 residues. Here the CDR3 DNA reads TGTGCCAGCAGCCCGAGAGGAAACTCCGGAAACACCATATATTTT. Protein sequence: CASSPRGNSGNTIYF. Together with reference TRBV7-9 and TRBJ1-3, the CDR3 gives the full variable domain: DTGVSQNPRHKITKRGQNVTFRCDPISEHNRLYWYRQTLGQGPEFLTYFQNEAQLEKSRLLSDRFSAERPKGSFSTLEIQRTEQGDSAMYLCASSPRGNSGNTIYFGEGSWLTVV.

V usage is TRBV6-1 and J usage is TRBJ2-7; possibly TRBD1 for D (5 bases). The CDR3 runs 15 residues. Trimming removed 2 bases at V and 4 bases at J, with 15 bases between. Germline lookup yields CDR1 MNHNS and CDR2 SASEGT. The CDR3 spells CASSESVQGMYEQYV. In DNA form, the CDR3 reads TGTGCCAGCAGTGAATCTGTGCAGGGTATGTACGAGCAGTACGTC.

The chain recombines TRBV6-1 with TRBJ1-2; 8 nucleotides match TRBD1. V shed 2 bases, J shed 7 bases, and the junction held 6 bases outside the gene matches. Germline V CDR1 and CDR2: MNHNS, SASEGT. The CDR3 sequence is 14 residues long. CDR3 sequence: CASSEPGGEGGYTF. The CDR3 bases are TGTGCCAGCAGTGAACCAGGGGGCGAGGGTGGCTACACCTTC.

The rearrangement joins TRBV3-1 (or the pseudogene TRBV3-2) to TRBJ2-3; 7 nucleotides agree with TRBD2. V trimming: 3 bases; J trimming: 1 base; junction bases outside the gene matches: 4. The CDR3 contains 15 residues. Germline V gene sequence: CDR1 LGHDT, CDR2 YNNKEL (reference sequence). The CDR3 spells CASSHGTTRTDTQYF. DNA of the CDR3: TGTGCCAGCAGCCACGGGACTACACGCACAGATACGCAGTATTTT.

This chain joins TRBV7-9 and TRBJ2-3, with a possible D match to TRBD2 (6 bases). V was pared by 1 base and J by 0 bases, with 11 bases between. The CDR3 length is 16 residues. Germline-derived CDR1 and CDR2 are SEHNR and FQNEAQ (reference sequence). CDR3 protein: CASSLVLAASTDTQYF. In nucleotides, the CDR3 is TGTGCCAGCAGCTTAGTATTAGCGGCGAGCACAGATACGCAGTATTTT.

V gene TRBV2 combines with J gene TRBJ2-1; 8 bases match TRBD2. The germline V gene has CDR1 SNHLY and CDR2 FYNNEI. CDR3 length: 15 residues. The ends lost 3 bases at V and 5 bases at J; junction bases unmatched: 6. This CDR3 reads CASSDRWRGDNEQFF. In DNA form, the CDR3 reads TGTGCCAGCAGTGATAGGTGGCGGGGGGACAATGAGCAGTTCTTC.